The present T cell receptor (beta chain) was sequenced within a study of T cell repertoires in cytomegalovirus infection. General study results and limits: Dominating the ex vivo response were HLA-C-restricted CMV-specific TCR beta clonotypes. Carriage of CMV together with the relevant HLA was identifiable through cumulative public TCR beta family frequency.

TCRdb analysed the reads with MiXCR anew, one entry per CDR3 protein. This repertoire shows approximately 990,000 distinct CDR3 sequences, more than 25% found once; its top ten account for more than 12%. This clonotype was detected many times. Its antigen is undetermined. J gave up 2 bases and V 4 bases, and 5 bases lay outside the gene matches. Germline-derived CDR1 and CDR2 are SGHVS and FQNEAQ. The length of the CDR3 is 15 residues. The chain carries TRBV7-8 and TRBJ2-3; TRBD1 matches 8 bases. Sample: cultured CD8+ T cells from PBMCs, taken from culture after CMV antigen stimulation. The origin of this receptor is a human donor in good health (CMV status not recorded). Some clones in this sample may be carry-over from other donors' samples. CDR3 residues: CASSYRDRNTDTQYF. CDR3 coding DNA: TGTGCCAGCAGCTACCGGGACAGGAACACAGATACGCAGTATTTT.